The source of this T cell receptor (beta chain) is a study of technical replicates of blood from several donors (TCRdb year 2017). Details on this clone: No antigen is known for it. No base qualities exist here, and no much larger clone lies one base off it.

Libraries came from the immunoSEQ multiplex PCR assay. Drawn from immuneACCESS, this table holds only the in-frame rearrangements with V and J called that TCRdb kept. Clones are partly lost; checked studies trace under half to an unresolved V gene and leave the rest unexplained. The sample table holds 50,000 to 70,000 clones, of which around nine tenths were seen once. The ten largest clones represent 4.6% of the sample. Here V drops 3 bases and J drops 8 bases, and the junction holds 9 bases not matched to any gene. Taken from cysteine to phenylalanine, the CDR3 has 16 residues. Kept here is only the CDR3 DNA, which spans 48 bases and is read in frame from base 1. The CDR1 and CDR2 encoded by the germline V gene (reference sequence) are SGHNT and YYREEE.

This sequence uses TRBV5-4 and TRBJ1-4; the junction holds 11 bases that match TRBD1. This clonotype originated in a human donor in good health. Some clones in this sample may be carry-over from other donors' samples. The sequencing sample was made of PBMCs. CDR3 loop: CASSSTAGTGGEKLFF. At the DNA level, the sequence is TGTGCCAGCAGCTCCACAGCCGGGACAGGGGGGGAAAAACTGTTTTTT. With the portions outside the CDR3 filled from the reference TRBV5-4 and TRBJ1-4 genes, the complete variable region becomes ETGVTQSPTHLIKTRGQQVTLRCSSQSGHNTVSWYQQALGQGPQFIFQYYREEENGRGNFPPRFSGLQFPNYSSELNVNALELDDSALYLCASSSTAGTGGEKLFFGSGTQLSVL.